Following are 10 T cell receptor beta chains from one sample sequenced in a study of blood T cell repertoires in COVID-19. Here immunoSEQ multiplex PCR was the method, and the copy in TCRdb shows in-frame clones only, minus some. The repertoire consists of about 100,000 clones, with 87% occurring once and the leading ten covering about 6.9%. Sequenced material: peripheral blood. The receptors were sampled from a man aged 25 to 40 in a cohort sampled during active COVID-19.

This chain links TRBV11-2 with TRBJ2-7, with D possibly being TRBD1 (7 bases). This CDR3 comprises 15 residues. Germline loops: CDR1 SGHAT, CDR2 FQNNGV. The germline V and J ends were trimmed by 5 bases and 5 bases, with 19 bases remaining between them. The CDR3 reads CASSLEGAFYHEQYF. The CDR3 DNA is TGTGCCAGCAGCCTGGAGGGGGCGTTCTACCACGAGCAGTACTTC.

The chain employs TRBV19 and TRBJ2-3, with D possibly TRBD2 on 5 matching bases. The V gene's germline CDR1 is LNHDA and CDR2 SQIVND (reference sequence). This CDR3 has 13 residues. The V and J ends lost 5 bases and 7 bases respectively, with 13 bases between them. As DNA, the CDR3 is TGTGCCAGTAGTGCCGCAAGGGAGAATACGCAGTATTTT. Translated: CASSAARENTQYF.

The chain is built from TRBV2 and TRBJ2-7; 8 bases agree with TRBD1. The CDR3 contains 15 residues. CDR1 and CDR2 (germline): SNHLY, FYNNEI. Trimming at V came to 7 bases and at J to 3 bases, leaving 11 bases not matched to a gene. CDR3 nucleotides: TGTGCCAGCACGGACTTACCAACAGGGGGCTACGAGCAGTACTTC. Amino acids: CASTDLPTGGYEQYF.

This chain uses TRBV5-1 with TRBJ1-6; 9 nucleotides match TRBD1. Per germline, CDR1 SGHRS and CDR2 YFSETQ. Unmatched junction bases numbered 8, after V lost 4 bases and J lost 6 bases. This CDR3 contains 16 residues. CDR3 sequence (DNA): TGCGCCAGCAGCCTAAACAACAGGGGGCCTAATTCACCCCTCCACTTT. It encodes CASSLNNRGPNSPLHF.

This clone was seen just once. The chain has TRBV7-9 and TRBJ2-5, with a weak D call TRBD1 (5 bases). V was cut by 5 bases and J by 5 bases, with 18 bases left in between. CDR3 length: 15 amino acids. Germline V gene data show CDR1 as SEHNR and CDR2 as FQNEAQ (reference sequence). In nucleotides, the CDR3 is TGTGCCAGCAGCGGTAAGGCAGGGTTGACGGAGACCCAGTACTTC. Protein sequence: CASSGKAGLTETQYF. Full variable domain (missing parts from reference TRBV7-9 and TRBJ2-5): DTGVSQNPRHKITKRGQNVTFRCDPISEHNRLYWYRQTLGQGPEFLTYFQNEAQLEKSRLLSDRFSAERPKGSFSTLEIQRTEQGDSAMYLCASSGKAGLTETQYFGPGTRLLVL.

V and J are TRBV18 and TRBJ1-6; D is ambiguous. The CDR3 consists of 15 residues. The germline V gene has CDR1 KGHSH and CDR2 LQKENI. Trimming stripped 3 bases from V and 9 bases from J, with 15 bases between. The CDR3 here is CASSPSPVPLSPLHF. The CDR3 coding sequence is TGTGCCAGCTCACCCTCCCCAGTACCGCTTTCACCCCTCCACTTT.

V usage is TRBV28 and J usage is TRBJ1-2, with 7 bases that match TRBD1. CDR3 length: 13 residues. Unmatched junction bases numbered 3, after V lost 2 bases and J lost 6 bases. Germline loops: CDR1 MDHEN, CDR2 SYDVKM. CDR3 protein: CASSLVDRDGYTF. The CDR3 coding sequence is TGTGCCAGCAGTTTAGTCGACAGGGATGGCTACACCTTC.

The chain links TRBV7-2 to TRBJ2-3, with D uncertain. The CDR3 spans 18 residues. V gave up 1 base and J gave up 3 bases, with 20 bases separating them. Germline CDR1 and CDR2: SGHTA and FQGNSA. CDR3 region: CASSLVNARSTLTDTQYF. The CDR3, as DNA: TGTGCCAGCAGCTTAGTTAACGCGAGGAGCACCCTAACAGATACGCAGTATTTT.

The J gene is TRBJ1-5, the V gene TRBV11-2, with 8 bases matching TRBD1. The CDR3 consists of 13 residues. Per the germline V gene, CDR1 is SGHAT and CDR2 is FQNNGV. Trimming took 5 bases from V and 6 from J; bases not matched to a gene: 3. CDR3 DNA sequence: TGTGCCAGCAGCCTGGACAGGGTTCAGCCCCAGCATTTT. Translating it yields CASSLDRVQPQHF.

The J gene is TRBJ2-4, the V gene TRBV4-2, with TRBD2 matching over 13 bases. The CDR3 is 17 residues long. Germline lookup yields CDR1 LGHNA and CDR2 YNFKEQ. V shed 3 bases, J shed 0 bases, and the junction held 2 bases outside the gene matches. The CDR3 DNA is TGTGCCAGCAGCCAGGGACTAGCGGGAATAGCCAAAAACATTCAGTACTTC. This encodes CASSQGLAGIAKNIQYF.